A single TCR beta chain is shown here with its context. The CDR3 spans 17 residues. Germline loops: CDR1 KGHSH, CDR2 LQKENI. V was pared by 3 bases and J by 0 bases, with 16 bases between. Co-plated with approximately 200,000 CFSE-labeled responder cells were approximately 200,000 irradiated, violet-dye-labeled stimulator cells. Data came from immunoSEQ multiplex PCR; TCRdb stores just in-frame clones and leaves some out. Of roughly 23,000 clones listed, around 43% are singletons. This sample is drawn from a study of graft-versus-host responses after intestinal transplantation. The V call is TRBV18, the J call TRBJ2-3, with D unclear. The TCR was taken from a human patient who was an organ donor for intestinal transplantation. The sample consisted of alloreactive CD8+ T cells from a mixed lymphocyte reaction culture, taken before transplantation. Subset: CFSE-low proliferating T cells sorted from roughly six-day pre-transplant mixed lymphocyte reaction (GvH or HvG direction). The CDR3 is CASSPIPGLRSTDTQYF. The DNA of the CDR3 is TGTGCCAGCTCACCGATCCCCGGCCTACGGAGCACAGATACGCAGTATTTT.